Below, 31 T cell receptor beta chains from the same sample are listed, as sequenced in a study of cytomegalovirus exposure and HLA in healthy donors. Primers included in the PCR were 60 Vbeta and 13 Jbeta primers. TCRdb's table, derived via immunoSEQ multiplex PCR, lists solely in-frame clones and lacks some. Recorded for this sample: some 130,000 clones. The material sequenced was PBMCs. The receptors were gathered from a woman aged 55-69 years in good health and CMV-seronegative.

The V call is TRBV2, the J call TRBJ2-3; 7 nucleotides agree with TRBD1. V gave up 9 bases and J gave up 3 bases; unmatched junction bases: 12. CDR3 length equals 15 residues. Germline CDR1 reads SNHLY; CDR2 reads FYNNEI. This chain's CDR3 is CARNSGGLGTDTQYF. In DNA, the CDR3 is TGTGCCAGAAATTCAGGGGGTCTCGGAACAGATACGCAGTATTTT.

The rearrangement joins TRBV19 to TRBJ2-7, with TRBD2 matching over 7 bases. This CDR3 has 12 amino acids. V dropped 10 bases and J dropped 3; count of bases not matched to a gene: 6. CDR1 is LNHDA and CDR2 is SQIVND in the germline V gene (reference sequence). This chain's CDR3 is CATSTSNYEQYF. Here the CDR3 DNA reads TGTGCCACTTCGACTAGCAACTACGAGCAGTACTTC.

The V gene is TRBV6-5, the J gene TRBJ1-2; tentatively, D is TRBD1 (5 bases). The CDR3 totals 13 residues. The V gene lost 6 bases and the J gene lost 0 bases, with 8 bases spanning the gap. The germline V gene has CDR1 MNHEY and CDR2 SVGAGI. Written as DNA, the CDR3 is TGTGCCAGCAGGACAGCAACTAACTATGGCTACACCTTC. Translation gives CASRTATNYGYTF.

The V gene is TRBV10-3, the J gene TRBJ1-2; D is uncertain. This CDR3 contains 14 residues. The germline V and J ends were trimmed by 10 bases and 3 bases, with 18 bases remaining between them. The V gene's germline CDR1 is ENHRY and CDR2 SYGVKD. The CDR3 loop is CATQEEGRDYGYTF. The CDR3 DNA reads TGTGCCACCCAAGAGGAAGGGCGGGACTATGGCTACACCTTC.

The rearrangement uses TRBV7-9 and TRBJ2-3, with 13 positions matching TRBD2. V was clipped by 1 base and J by 6 bases; unmatched bases: 4. The CDR3 sequence is 16 residues long. CDR1 is SEHNR, CDR2 FQNEAQ, per germline (reference sequence). DNA of the CDR3: TGTGCCAGCAGCTTAGGGACTAGCGGGAGTCTGGATACGCAGTATTTT. Its protein product is CASSLGTSGSLDTQYF.

This chain joins TRBV19 and TRBJ2-5, with 9 bases matching TRBD2. There are 16 residues in the CDR3. Trimming removed 6 bases from V and 2 bases from J; junction bases left unmatched: 10. CDR1 is LNHDA, CDR2 SQIVND, per germline (reference sequence). The CDR3 DNA is TGTGCCAGTAGATCCCTTCTAGCGGGGACGCAAGAGACCCAGTACTTC. This gives the protein CASRSLLAGTQETQYF.

The chain joins TRBV28 to TRBJ1-2, with D tentatively TRBD1 (6 bases). The V end was cut by 7 bases, the J end by 7 bases, with 16 bases between. Germline CDR1 reads MDHEN; CDR2 reads SYDVKM. This CDR3 has 13 residues. CDR3 sequence: CASTPDRRSGYTF. The CDR3 nucleotides read TGTGCCAGCACCCCGGACAGAAGAAGTGGCTACACCTTC.

The V and J genes are TRBV4-1 and TRBJ1-1; D may be TRBD1 (5 bases). CDR1 is MGHRA, CDR2 YSYEKL, per germline. CDR3 size: 12 residues. V was shortened by 1 base and J by 11 bases, with 11 bases between the two germline ends. CDR3 DNA sequence: TGCGCCAGCAGCCAAGTGGGGGGGACCGCTTTCTTT. Residues: CASSQVGGTAFF.

This chain connects TRBV5-1 to TRBJ2-1, with 15 bases aligning to TRBD2. Germline CDR1 is SGHRS and CDR2 is YFSETQ. V lost 4 bases to trimming and J lost 5 bases; unmatched junction nucleotides: 4. The CDR3 totals 16 residues. This CDR3 is CASSPGLAGGDNEQFF. The CDR3 nucleotides are TGCGCCAGCAGCCCCGGACTAGCGGGAGGGGACAATGAGCAGTTCTTC.

This sequence joins TRBV27 and TRBJ2-7; 7 bases line up with TRBD1. Per the germline V gene, CDR1 is MNHEY and CDR2 is SMNVEV (reference sequence). This CDR3 has 15 amino acids. The J segment lost 7 bases and the V segment lost 6 bases, leaving 15 bases of the junction unmatched. The CDR3 nucleotides read TGTGCCAGCAGCTGGCCCGGGCAGGGGGTGAAAGAGCAGTACTTC. Residues: CASSWPGQGVKEQYF.

The rearrangement joins TRBV9 to TRBJ2-7; TRBD1 matches at 9 bases. The V segment lost 2 bases and the J segment 5 bases; nucleotides outside the gene matches: 5. The CDR3 loop spans 14 amino acids. Germline V CDR1 and CDR2: SGDLS, YYNGEE. The DNA of the CDR3 is TGTGCCAGCAGCGTTGACAGGGGGGTTAACGAGCAGTACTTC. Encoded protein: CASSVDRGVNEQYF.

V usage is TRBV9 and J usage is TRBJ2-3; D is possibly TRBD1 (6 bases). Germline assignment: CDR1 SGDLS and CDR2 YYNGEE. This CDR3 region has 16 residues. V gave up 3 bases and J gave up 5 bases, with 19 bases separating them. For the CDR3, the DNA is TGTGCCAGCAGCGACGACAGGTCCGTTCGGGGAGATACGCAGTATTTT. Encoded protein: CASSDDRSVRGDTQYF.

The rearrangement joins TRBV12-5 to TRBJ1-1; D gene unclear. Germline CDR1 and CDR2: LGHNT and FRNRAP. This CDR3 contains 13 residues. Trimming removed 6 bases at V and 7 bases at J, with 15 bases between. The CDR3 bases are TGTGCTAGTGGGTTGTTTCCGGGAGGTGAAGCTTTCTTT. It is translated as CASGLFPGGEAFF.

The chain has TRBV2 and TRBJ2-7, with TRBD2 as a possible D gene (6 bases). Trimming stripped 7 bases from V and 11 bases from J, with 21 bases between. CDR1 and CDR2 from the germline V gene are SNHLY and FYNNEI. This CDR3 is built from 13 residues. The CDR3 sequence: CASTPRDSFKEYF. The CDR3 nucleotides are TGTGCCAGCACCCCCCGGGACTCTTTTAAGGAGTACTTC.

For the CDR3, the DNA is TGTGCCAGCAGCTTAGGTGGGGGGGAGGGGAATGAGCAGTTCTTC. Amino acids: CASSLGGGEGNEQFF. V is TRBV7-9 and J is TRBJ2-1, with TRBD2 identical over 7 bases. The CDR3 loop spans 15 amino acids. With 1 base clipped from V and 7 bases from J, the junction kept 7 bases outside the gene matches. Germline V gene lookup returns CDR1 SEHNR and CDR2 FQNEAQ (reference sequence).

The chain combines TRBV13 with TRBJ2-1; 8 positions agree with TRBD2. V shed 6 bases and J 0 bases; nucleotides not matched to a gene: 4. From germline, CDR1 is PRHDT and CDR2 FYEKMQ (reference sequence). The length of the CDR3 is 15 residues. CDR3 in DNA: TGTGCCAGCAGTAATAGCGGGAACTCCTACAATGAGCAGTTCTTC. This translates into CASSNSGNSYNEQFF.

The gene calls are TRBV10-3 and TRBJ2-7, with TRBD1 identical over 9 bases. Trimming took 3 bases from V and 2 from J; bases not matched to a gene: 5. The CDR3 extends over 15 amino acids. Germline CDR1 is ENHRY and CDR2 is SYGVKD. CDR3 sequence (DNA): TGTGCCATCAGTGATCGGGACAGGGACCCCTACGAGCAGTACTTC. Translated, it gives CAISDRDRDPYEQYF.

Here the CDR3 reads CASSLVKPTGSYNSPLHF. The CDR3 nucleotides are TGTGCCAGCAGTTTGGTGAAACCGACAGGGAGCTATAATTCACCCCTCCACTTT. This chain uses TRBV27 with TRBJ1-6; 7 nucleotides match TRBD1. The CDR3 length is 18 residues. Germline trimming cut 3 bases from V and 3 bases from J; bases unmatched to any gene: 11. Looked up from germline, CDR1 is MNHEY and CDR2 is SMNVEV (reference sequence).

The V and J genes are TRBV28 and TRBJ2-7; D is unclear. CDR3 size: 11 residues. Deletions cut 7 bases from V and 6 bases from J, with 10 bases between. The germline CDR1 and CDR2 sequences are MDHEN and SYDVKM. The CDR3 DNA reads as TGTGCCAGCACTACCCCTGGCGAGCAGTACTTC. Its translation: CASTTPGEQYF.

The chain recombines TRBV6-1 with TRBJ2-2; D remains unclear. Germline loops: CDR1 MNHNS, CDR2 SASEGT. Trimming shortened V by 6 bases and J by 6 bases, and 14 bases separated the two germline ends. The CDR3 covers 14 residues. In nucleotides, the CDR3 is TGTGCCAGCAGGCGCCTACCGGAGTCCGGGGAGCTGTTTTTT. As protein: CASRRLPESGELFF.

The chain has TRBV5-1 and TRBJ2-3; 10 bases are a match to TRBD2. Germline CDR1 and CDR2: SGHRS and YFSETQ. V dropped 4 bases and J dropped 3; count of bases not matched to a gene: 11. The CDR3 extends over 17 amino acids. DNA for the CDR3: TGCGCCAGCAGCGTTCCTCTAGCGGGAGTAGAGACAGATACGCAGTATTTT. This codes for CASSVPLAGVETDTQYF.

DNA of the CDR3: TGTGCCAGCAGTTTCCTAGGATCAAATCAGCCCCAGCATTTT. Its translation is CASSFLGSNQPQHF. The rearrangement links TRBV27 to TRBJ1-5; D unresolved. Germline V gene lookup returns CDR1 MNHEY and CDR2 SMNVEV (reference sequence). The CDR3 totals 14 residues. V was clipped by 3 bases and J by 4 bases, with 10 bases between them.

The V call is TRBV27, the J call TRBJ2-5, with 9 bases fitting TRBD1. Per the germline V gene, CDR1 is MNHEY and CDR2 is SMNVEV (reference sequence). The CDR3 spans 16 residues. After removal of 5 bases from V and 5 bases from J, the junction contained 12 bases not matched to a gene. The DNA of the CDR3 is TGTGCCAGCAGTCCCCGGGACAGGGTGAGGGTGGAGACCCAGTACTTC. This sequence encodes CASSPRDRVRVETQYF.

The CDR3 nucleotides read TGTGCCAGCAGCTTAATTGGGTACAGAATGAACACTGAAGCTTTCTTT. Translated: CASSLIGYRMNTEAFF. V usage is TRBV5-5 and J usage is TRBJ1-1; unclear D gene. Trimming stripped 2 bases from V and 0 bases from J, with 14 bases between. The CDR3 runs 16 residues. Germline values: CDR1 SGHKS, CDR2 YYEKEE (reference sequence).

This chain joins TRBV19 and TRBJ2-4, with a tentative D call TRBD1 (6 bases). There are 16 residues in the CDR3. Germline CDR1 LNHDA, CDR2 SQIVND (reference sequence). Trimming stripped 7 bases from V and 0 bases from J, with 16 bases between. The CDR3 sequence: CASTKKGTLAKNIQYF. CDR3 in DNA: TGTGCCAGTACCAAGAAGGGGACACTAGCCAAAAACATTCAGTACTTC.

The chain recombines TRBV7-3 with TRBJ1-6, with a tentative D call TRBD1 (6 bases). V was cut by 1 base and J by 10 bases, with 11 bases left in between. This CDR3 has 14 amino acids. Per the germline V gene, CDR1 is SGHTA and CDR2 is FQGTGA. Written as DNA, the CDR3 is TGTGCCAGCAGCTTAAACAGGGTGGGATCACCCCTCCACTTT. As protein: CASSLNRVGSPLHF.

This chain links TRBV7-3 with TRBJ1-2, with 7 nucleotides matching TRBD1. The V gene end was trimmed by 1 base and the J gene end by 3 bases; junction bases not matched to a gene: 5. Germline CDR1 reads SGHTA; CDR2 reads FQGTGA. CDR3 length: 15 amino acids. CDR3 protein: CASSLRGGTDYGYTF. The CDR3 region has the DNA TGTGCCAGCAGCTTAAGGGGCGGGACAGACTATGGCTACACCTTC.

The chain carries TRBV5-1 and TRBJ1-1; D perhaps matches TRBD1 (6 bases). Trimming removed 0 bases from V and 9 bases from J, with 24 bases in between. The CDR3 has 17 residues. Germline-derived CDR1 and CDR2 are SGHRS and YFSETQ. CDR3 region: CASSLALWGAAGDKAFF. Here the CDR3 DNA reads TGCGCCAGCAGCTTGGCCCTATGGGGCGCGGCGGGGGACAAAGCTTTCTTT.

The V and J genes are TRBV7-3 and TRBJ2-6, with D uncertain. Germline CDR1 and CDR2: SGHTA and FQGTGA. The germline V and J ends were trimmed by 7 bases and 4 bases, with 8 bases remaining between them. CDR3 size: 13 residues. The CDR3 loop is CASKFSGANVLTF. The CDR3 DNA sequence: TGTGCCAGCAAATTCTCGGGGGCCAACGTCCTGACTTTC.

This chain links TRBV9 with TRBJ2-1, with 7 bases lining up with TRBD1. Germline V lookup: CDR1 SGDLS, CDR2 YYNGEE. CDR3 size: 14 residues. V trimming: 4 bases; J trimming: 7 bases; junction bases outside the gene matches: 8. CDR3 bases: TGTGCCAGCAGCCGCAGACAGGGATGGAATGAGCAGTTCTTC. Its translation is CASSRRQGWNEQFF.

The CDR3 is CASSETESEQYF. The CDR3 bases are TGTGCCAGCAGCGAAACAGAGTCCGAGCAGTACTTC. The rearrangement links TRBV9 to TRBJ2-7; D remains ambiguous. The CDR3 consists of 12 residues. Germline V CDR1 and CDR2: SGDLS, YYNGEE. Trimming removed 3 bases from V and 6 bases from J, with 10 bases in between.